This T cell receptor beta chain is from a study of shared clonotypes between healthy human individuals. In the naive CD8 group, cells lacked CD45RO and were positively selected for CCR7, so terminally differentiated effector memory CD45RA+ cells were left out. The CDR3 extends over 17 amino acids. Overall study findings and caveats: A reduction in generation probabilities was seen for non-shared clonotypes relative to those shared by all four donors.

Libraries were prepared by immunoSEQ multiplex PCR; TCRdb keeps only in-frame clonotypes and omits some of them. The table shows nearly 2 million clones, with about 95% occurring only once. On this clone: Its antigen is not identified.

The chain combines TRBV21-1 with TRBJ2-3. TRBV21-1 is flagged as a pseudogene. The origin of this receptor is a man younger than 35 in good health. Specimen: naive CD8+ T cells sorted from blood. CDR3 bases: TGTGCCAGCAGCAACGGAAAACCCTTGGGGTGGGCAGATACGCAGTATTTT. Its protein product is CASSNGKPLGWADTQYF.